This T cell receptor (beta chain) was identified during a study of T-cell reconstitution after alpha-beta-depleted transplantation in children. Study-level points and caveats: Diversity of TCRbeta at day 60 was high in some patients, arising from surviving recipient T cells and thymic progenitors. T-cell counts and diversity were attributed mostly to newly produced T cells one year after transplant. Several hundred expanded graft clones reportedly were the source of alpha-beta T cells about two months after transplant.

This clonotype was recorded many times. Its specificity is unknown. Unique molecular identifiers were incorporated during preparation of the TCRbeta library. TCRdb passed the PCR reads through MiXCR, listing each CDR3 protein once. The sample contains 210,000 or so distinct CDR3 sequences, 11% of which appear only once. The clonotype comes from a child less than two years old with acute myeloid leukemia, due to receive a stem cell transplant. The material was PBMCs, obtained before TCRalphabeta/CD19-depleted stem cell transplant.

CDR3 amino acids: CSALYDRVSYEQYF. CDR3 nucleotide sequence: TGCAGTGCTCTCTACGACAGGGTCTCCTACGAGCAGTACTTC. V and J are TRBV20-1 and TRBJ2-7, with TRBD1 matching over 7 bases. Germline assignment: CDR1 DFQATT and CDR2 SNEGSKA (reference sequence). The CDR3 is 14 amino acids. V shed 5 bases and J 0 bases; nucleotides not matched to a gene: 7.